A selection of T cell receptor beta chains follows, all from one sample in a study of T cell clonotyping in hematopoietic cell transplantation. TCRdb keeps only in-frame clones here, not all; method: immunoSEQ multiplex PCR. Of tens of thousands of clones listed, approximately 81% were seen once; the top ten hold about 2.6%. The sequencing here drew on peripheral blood mononuclear cells, taken before stem cell transplant. The origin of the receptors is a man aged 60-69 years with acute myeloid leukemia. Some clones in this sample may be carry-over from other donors' samples. The CDR3 runs from the conserved cysteine through the conserved F or W. A D gene is named only where the DNA matches it firmly. Rows may omit the clone size; those that give it use once, few, many or a size class.

D gene	V gene	J gene	clone size	CDR3 DNA	CDR3 protein
.	TRBV5-6	TRBJ1-1	.	TGTGCCAGCAGCTTAAAGAACACTGAAGCTTTCTTT	CASSLKNTEAFF
TRBD1	TRBV7-9	TRBJ1-2	.	TGTGCCAGCAGGAAACAGGGGGCAGGGGATGGCTACACCTTC	CASRKQGAGDGYTF
.	TRBV9	TRBJ2-3	.	TGTGCCAGCAGCGAAAAGGACCTTGCGAGAGATACGCAGTATTTT	CASSEKDLARDTQYF
TRBD1	TRBV19	TRBJ1-5	.	TGTGCCAGTATCCAGGACAGGGGTGGAGCGGGGCAGCCCCAGCATTTT	CASIQDRGGAGQPQHF
.	TRBV20-1	TRBJ2-5	.	TGCAGTGCTCAGGCAGAGACCCAGTACTTC	CSAQAETQYF
.	TRBV29-1	TRBJ2-5	.	TGCAGCGTAGGAACAGGGTCCTTGGAGACCCAGTACTTC	CSVGTGSLETQYF
TRBD1	TRBV7-7	TRBJ2-7	.	TGTGCTAGCAGCCCGGGACAGGGCGGGCCAAGCGAGCAGTACTTC	CASSPGQGGPSEQYF
TRBD1	TRBV7-2	TRBJ1-6	once	TGTGCCAGCAGCCCCCGGACAGGTGATAATTCACCCCTCCACTTT	CASSPRTGDNSPLHF
.	TRBV29-1	TRBJ1-1	.	TGCAGCGTTGTTCCGAGCACTGAAGCTTTCTTT	CSVVPSTEAFF
.	TRBV9	TRBJ1-1	.	TGTGCCAGCAGCGTAGAACTCTTGGGCTCTGAAGCTTTCTTT	CASSVELLGSEAFF
.	TRBV4-2	TRBJ1-1	.	TGTGCCAGCAGCCGAGGGGGGACTGAAGCTTTCTTT	CASSRGGTEAFF
.	TRBV14	TRBJ2-7	.	TGTGCCAGCAGCCAGTGGACGGGGACCTACGAGCAGTACTTC	CASSQWTGTYEQYF
TRBD1	TRBV9	TRBJ1-5	few	TGTGCCAGCAGCGACAGCGGACAGGGCGGCCAGCCCCAGCATTTT	CASSDSGQGGQPQHF
TRBD1	TRBV4-2	TRBJ2-7	.	TGTGCCAGCAACCAGGGGGTGGAATTCGAGCAGTACTTC	CASNQGVEFEQYF
.	TRBV28	TRBJ2-7	few	TGTGCCAGCGGGGACATGCCCTACGAGCAGTACTTC	CASGDMPYEQYF
.	TRBV9	TRBJ1-5	few	TGTGCCAGCAGCGTAGGGGGGGGAAGGCCCCAGCATTTT	CASSVGGGRPQHF
.	TRBV6-1	TRBJ2-7	.	TGTGCCAGCCAAGGTACAGGGAGAACGTACGAGCAGTACTTC	CASQGTGRTYEQYF